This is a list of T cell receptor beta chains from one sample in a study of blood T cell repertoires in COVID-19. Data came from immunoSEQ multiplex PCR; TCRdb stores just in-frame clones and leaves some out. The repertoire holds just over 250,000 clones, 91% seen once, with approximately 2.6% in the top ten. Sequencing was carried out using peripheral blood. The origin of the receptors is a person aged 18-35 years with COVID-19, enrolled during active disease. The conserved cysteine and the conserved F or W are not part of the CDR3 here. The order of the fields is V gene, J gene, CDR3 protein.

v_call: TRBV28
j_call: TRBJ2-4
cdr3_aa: ASSLSTPSVKNIQY

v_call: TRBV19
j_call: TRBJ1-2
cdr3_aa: ASSIWTGRDYGYT

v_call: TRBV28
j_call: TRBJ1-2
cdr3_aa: ASSSGGLNGYT

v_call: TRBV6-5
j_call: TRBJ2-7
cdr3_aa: ASRSSGNYEQY

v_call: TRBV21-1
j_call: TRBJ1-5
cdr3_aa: ASSASGFLFYSNQPQH

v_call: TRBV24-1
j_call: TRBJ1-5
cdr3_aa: ATSDHRYSNQPQH

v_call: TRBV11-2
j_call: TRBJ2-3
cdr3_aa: ASSKTLTSGTSDTQY

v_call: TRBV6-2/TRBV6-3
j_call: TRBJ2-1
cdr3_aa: ASSYQGRVYNEQF

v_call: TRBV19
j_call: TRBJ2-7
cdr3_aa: ASSIPFHEQY

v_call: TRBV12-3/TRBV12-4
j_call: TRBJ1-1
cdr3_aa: ASSFSRAQGAF

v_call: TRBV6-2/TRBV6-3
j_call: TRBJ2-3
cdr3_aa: ASSFPGLADTDTQY

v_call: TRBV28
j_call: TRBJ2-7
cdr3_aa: ASRRFSSYEQY

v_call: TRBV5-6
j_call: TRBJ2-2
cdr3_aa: ASSLGLATGELF

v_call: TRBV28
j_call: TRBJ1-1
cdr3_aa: ASSPLGSRTEAF

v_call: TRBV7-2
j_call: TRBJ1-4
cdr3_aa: ASSPRGATNEKLF

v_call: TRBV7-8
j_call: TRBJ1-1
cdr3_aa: ASNPGQGAREAF